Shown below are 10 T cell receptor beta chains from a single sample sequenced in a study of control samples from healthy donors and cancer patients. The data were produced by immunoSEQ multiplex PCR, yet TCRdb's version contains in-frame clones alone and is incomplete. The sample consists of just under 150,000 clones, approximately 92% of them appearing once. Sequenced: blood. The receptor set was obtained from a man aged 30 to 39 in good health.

Written as DNA, the CDR3 is TGTGCCAGCAGCGTAGAAAGGGGGGGATCCTACAATGAGCAGTTCTTC. It translates to CASSVERGGSYNEQFF. The chain has TRBV9 and TRBJ2-1; possible D gene TRBD2, 7 bases. Germline-derived CDR1 and CDR2 are SGDLS and YYNGEE. Trimming shortened V by 0 bases and J by 1 base, and 11 bases separated the two germline ends. The length of the CDR3 is 16 residues.

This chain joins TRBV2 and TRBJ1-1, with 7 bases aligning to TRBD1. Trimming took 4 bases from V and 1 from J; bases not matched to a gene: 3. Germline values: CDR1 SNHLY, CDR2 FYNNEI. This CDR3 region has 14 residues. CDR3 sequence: CASSVRQGNTEAFF. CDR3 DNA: TGTGCCAGCAGTGTCCGACAGGGGAACACTGAAGCTTTCTTT.

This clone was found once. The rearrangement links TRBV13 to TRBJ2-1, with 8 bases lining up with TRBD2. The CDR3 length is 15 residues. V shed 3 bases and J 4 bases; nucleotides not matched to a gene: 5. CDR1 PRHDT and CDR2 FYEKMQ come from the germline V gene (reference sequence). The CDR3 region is CASSLSGGPYNEQFF. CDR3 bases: TGTGCCAGCAGCTTGAGCGGGGGCCCATACAATGAGCAGTTCTTC.

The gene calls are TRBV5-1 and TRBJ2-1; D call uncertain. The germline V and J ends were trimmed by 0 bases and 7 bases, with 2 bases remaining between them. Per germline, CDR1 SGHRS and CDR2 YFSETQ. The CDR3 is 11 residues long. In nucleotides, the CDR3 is TGCGCCAGCAGCTTGGAGAATGAGCAGTTCTTC. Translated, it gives CASSLENEQFF.

CDR3 in DNA: TGTGCCAGCTCACCCCTTCGGACTCAGACAGAGTCTGGAAACACCATATATTTT. Translation: CASSPLRTQTESGNTIYF. V gene TRBV18 combines with J gene TRBJ1-3; TRBD1 is a possible D gene (5 bases). The length of the CDR3 is 18 residues. Germline lookup yields CDR1 KGHSH and CDR2 LQKENI. V gave up 3 bases and J gave up 1 base, with 19 bases separating them. The whole variable domain, remainder taken from reference TRBV18 and TRBJ1-3, is NAGVMQNPRHLVRRRGQEARLRCSPMKGHSHVYWYRQLPEEGLKFMVYLQKENIIDESGMPKERFSAEFPKEGPSILRIQQVVRGDSAAYFCASSPLRTQTESGNTIYFGEGSWLTVV.

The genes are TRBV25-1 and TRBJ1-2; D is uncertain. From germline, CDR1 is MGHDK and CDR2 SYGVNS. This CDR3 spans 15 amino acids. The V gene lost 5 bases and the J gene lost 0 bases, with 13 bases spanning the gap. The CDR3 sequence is CASSPPAGANYGYTF. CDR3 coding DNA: TGTGCCAGCAGTCCCCCGGCAGGCGCTAACTATGGCTACACCTTC.

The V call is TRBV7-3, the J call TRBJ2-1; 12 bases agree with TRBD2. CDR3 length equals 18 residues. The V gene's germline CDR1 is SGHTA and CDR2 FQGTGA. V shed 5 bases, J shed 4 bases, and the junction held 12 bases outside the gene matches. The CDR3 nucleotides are TGTGCCAGCAGCCCTACTAGGGCTAGCGGGGGGGATTACAATGAGCAGTTCTTC. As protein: CASSPTRASGGDYNEQFF.

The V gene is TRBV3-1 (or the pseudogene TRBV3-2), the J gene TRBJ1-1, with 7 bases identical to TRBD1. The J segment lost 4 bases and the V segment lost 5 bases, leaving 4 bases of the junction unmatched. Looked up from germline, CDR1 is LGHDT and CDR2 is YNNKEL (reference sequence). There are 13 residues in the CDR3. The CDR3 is CASSRQGFTEAFF. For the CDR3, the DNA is TGTGCCAGCAGCAGACAGGGATTCACTGAAGCTTTCTTT.

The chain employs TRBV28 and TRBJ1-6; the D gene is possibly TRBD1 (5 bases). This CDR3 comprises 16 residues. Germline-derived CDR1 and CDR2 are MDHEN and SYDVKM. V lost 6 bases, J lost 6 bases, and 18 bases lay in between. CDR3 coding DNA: TGTGCCAGCAGAGAAAGTAGAACAGGAGCTAATTCACCCCTCCACTTT. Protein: CASRESRTGANSPLHF.

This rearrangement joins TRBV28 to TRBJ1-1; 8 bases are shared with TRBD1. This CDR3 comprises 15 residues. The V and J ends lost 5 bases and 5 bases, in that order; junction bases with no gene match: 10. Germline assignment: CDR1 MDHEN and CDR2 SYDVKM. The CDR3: CASSHTGGGRTEAFF. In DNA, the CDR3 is TGTGCCAGCAGTCACACAGGGGGAGGACGGACTGAAGCTTTCTTT.